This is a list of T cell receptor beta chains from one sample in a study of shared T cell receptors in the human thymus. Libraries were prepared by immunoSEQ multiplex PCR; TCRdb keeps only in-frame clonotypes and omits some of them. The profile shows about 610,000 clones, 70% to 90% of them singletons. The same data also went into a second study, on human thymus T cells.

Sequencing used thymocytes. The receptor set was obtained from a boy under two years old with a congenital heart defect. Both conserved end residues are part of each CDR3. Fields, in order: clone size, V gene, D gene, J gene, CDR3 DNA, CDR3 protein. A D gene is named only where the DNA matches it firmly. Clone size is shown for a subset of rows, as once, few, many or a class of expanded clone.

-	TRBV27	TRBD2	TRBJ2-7	TGTGCCAGCAGTTTATTGGGTAGCCCTAGCGGGAGGCCCTACGAGCAGTACTTC	CASSLLGSPSGRPYEQYF
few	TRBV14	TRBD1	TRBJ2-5	TGTGCCAGCAGCCAAGGGGTAGGAGGACAGGAAAGGGAGACCCAGTACTTC	CASSQGVGGQERETQYF
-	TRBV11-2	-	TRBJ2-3	TGTGCCAGCAGCCGAAGGCGGGGTAGGGGCACAGATACGCAGTATTTT	CASSRRRGRGTDTQYF
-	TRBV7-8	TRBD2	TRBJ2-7	TGTGCCAGCAGCCTAACAATGACTAGCGGAACCCTCCACGAGCAGTACTTC	CASSLTMTSGTLHEQYF
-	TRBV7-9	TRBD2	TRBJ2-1	TGTGCCAGCAGCTTACCTAGCGGGACCTACAATGAGCAGTTCTTC	CASSLPSGTYNEQFF
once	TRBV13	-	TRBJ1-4	TGTGCCAGCAGCTTGGGACTGAGTAATGAAAAACTGTTTTTT	CASSLGLSNEKLFF
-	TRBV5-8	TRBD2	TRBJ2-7	TGTGCCAGCAGCTTGAAGACTAGCGGGAGGGACGAGCAGTACTTC	CASSLKTSGRDEQYF
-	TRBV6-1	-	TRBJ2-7	TGTGCCAGCCTGTACCTACCGAGCTCCTACGAGCAGTACTTC	CASLYLPSSYEQYF
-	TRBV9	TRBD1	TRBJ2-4	TGTGCCAGCAGCGCCGGACAGGGTACTAAAAACATTCAGTACTTC	CASSAGQGTKNIQYF
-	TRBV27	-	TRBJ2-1	TGTGCCAGCAGTTTATTAACAGGACGAATCTACAATGAGCAGTTCTTC	CASSLLTGRIYNEQFF
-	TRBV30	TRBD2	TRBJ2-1	TGTGCTGAGAGCGGGAGCCAATGGGTCCGGAATGAGCAGTTCTTC	CAESGSQWVRNEQFF
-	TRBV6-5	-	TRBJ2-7	TGTGCCAGCAGTTACTATCGGGGGTCTGGGGAGCAGTACTTC	CASSYYRGSGEQYF
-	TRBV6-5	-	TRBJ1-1	TGTGCCAGCAGTTACTCGATCGCAGGGCACACTGAAGCTTTCTTT	CASSYSIAGHTEAFF
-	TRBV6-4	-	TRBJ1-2	TGTGCCAGCAGTGAGTTCGCCCGACCAAGGGGCGGCTACACCTTC	CASSEFARPRGGYTF
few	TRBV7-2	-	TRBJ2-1	TGTGCCAGCAGCTTCGGGAGAGGGGCCTACAATGAGCAGTTCTTC	CASSFGRGAYNEQFF
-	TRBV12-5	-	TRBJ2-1	TGTGCTAGTGGTTTGATACCTAGGGGGTCCTACAATGAGCAGTTCTTC	CASGLIPRGSYNEQFF
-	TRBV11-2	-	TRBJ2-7	TGTGCCAGCAGCCCACTTAGCTACGAGCAGTACTTC	CASSPLSYEQYF
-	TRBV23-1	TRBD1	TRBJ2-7	TGCGCCAGCAGACCGGGACAGGTAAACGAGCAGTACTTC	CASRPGQVNEQYF
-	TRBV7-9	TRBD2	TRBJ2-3	TGTGCCAGCAGCACTAGCGGGAGTGCCCCTAGCACAGATACGCAGTATTTT	CASSTSGSAPSTDTQYF
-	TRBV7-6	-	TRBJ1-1	TGTGCCAGCAGCTCCCGGCACGGCGGGGGGGGAGCTTTCTTT	CASSSRHGGGGAFF
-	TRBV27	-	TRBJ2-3	TGTGCCACCCGAACCGGGTCCTACTTGGGGCACACAGATACGCAGTATTTT	CATRTGSYLGHTDTQYF
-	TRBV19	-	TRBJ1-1	TGTGCCAGTAGTACCGGGAGGATTGGGGGGGACACTGAAGCTTTCTTT	CASSTGRIGGDTEAFF
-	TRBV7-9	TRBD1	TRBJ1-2	TGTGCCAGCAGCCGAATGGGACAGCAGAATGGCTACACCTTC	CASSRMGQQNGYTF
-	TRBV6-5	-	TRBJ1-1	TGTGCCAGCAGCGTGGCCTCCCTCTCGGGAACTGAAGCTTTCTTT	CASSVASLSGTEAFF
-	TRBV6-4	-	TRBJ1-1	TGTGCCAGCAGTGACTCTGGGGCGAACACTGAAGCTTTCTTT	CASSDSGANTEAFF